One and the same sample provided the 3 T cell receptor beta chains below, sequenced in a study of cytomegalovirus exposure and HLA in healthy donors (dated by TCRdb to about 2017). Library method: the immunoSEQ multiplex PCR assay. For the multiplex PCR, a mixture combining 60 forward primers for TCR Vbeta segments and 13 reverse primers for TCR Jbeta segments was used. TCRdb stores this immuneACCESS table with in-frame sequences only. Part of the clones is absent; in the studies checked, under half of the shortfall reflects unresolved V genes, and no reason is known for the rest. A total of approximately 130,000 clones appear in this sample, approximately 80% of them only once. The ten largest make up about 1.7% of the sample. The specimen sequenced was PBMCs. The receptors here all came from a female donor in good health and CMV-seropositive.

CDR3 sequence (DNA): TGTGCCAGCAGCTTAAACTTCGCTGGTTTCTACAATGAGCAGTTCTTC. Its protein product is CASSLNFAGFYNEQFF. The gene calls are TRBV5-4 and TRBJ2-1; D is uncertain. Germline V gene data show CDR1 as SGHNT and CDR2 as YYREEE (reference sequence). Trimming shortened V by 2 bases and J by 3 bases, and 15 bases separated the two germline ends. The CDR3 covers 16 residues.

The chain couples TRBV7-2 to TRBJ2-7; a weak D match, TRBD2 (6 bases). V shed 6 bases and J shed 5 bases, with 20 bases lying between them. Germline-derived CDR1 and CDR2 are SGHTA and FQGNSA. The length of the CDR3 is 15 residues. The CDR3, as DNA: TGTGCCAGCAGTCACACGGGACTGCGAAGGGACGAGCAGTACTTC. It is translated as CASSHTGLRRDEQYF.

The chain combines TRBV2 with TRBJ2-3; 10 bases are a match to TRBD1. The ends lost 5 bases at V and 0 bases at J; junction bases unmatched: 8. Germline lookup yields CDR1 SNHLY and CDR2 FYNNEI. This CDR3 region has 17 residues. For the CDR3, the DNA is TGTGCCAGCAGTCTAAGACAGGGGGCGGGAAGCACAGATACGCAGTATTTT. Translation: CASSLRQGAGSTDTQYF.